Below, 15 T cell receptor beta chains from the same sample are listed, as sequenced in a study of cytomegalovirus exposure and HLA in healthy donors. Sequencing used immunoSEQ multiplex PCR; TCRdb keeps in-frame clones, though not all of them. The repertoire holds about 64,000 clones, with roughly 94% as singletons. Material for sequencing was PBMCs. The receptors come from a woman aged 18 to 35 in good health and CMV-seropositive.

The V gene is TRBV27, the J gene TRBJ2-7, with TRBD1 identical over 8 bases. This CDR3 comprises 15 residues. V lost 4 bases, J lost 2 bases, and 7 bases stayed unmatched. CDR1 is MNHEY and CDR2 is SMNVEV in the germline V gene (reference sequence). CDR3 sequence: CASSSRTGSPYEQYF. The DNA for the CDR3 is TGTGCCAGCAGTTCGCGGACAGGGAGCCCCTACGAGCAGTACTTC.

This chain links TRBV4-2 with TRBJ2-7; TRBD2 matches 11 bases. CDR1 and CDR2 (germline): LGHNA, YNFKEQ. With V trimmed by 0 bases and J by 0 bases, 10 bases remained unmatched. This CDR3 comprises 19 residues. The CDR3 is CASSQDFGTSGVGSYEQYF. For the CDR3, the DNA is TGTGCCAGCAGCCAAGATTTTGGGACTAGCGGAGTGGGCTCCTACGAGCAGTACTTC.

This rearrangement joins TRBV5-6 to TRBJ2-7; 7 positions agree with TRBD1. The CDR3 runs to 14 residues. Trimming at V came to 4 bases and at J to 2 bases, leaving 6 bases not matched to a gene. Germline CDR1 and CDR2: SGHDT and YYEEEE. This CDR3 is CASSVPGQTYEQYF. CDR3 nucleotides: TGTGCCAGCAGCGTACCGGGACAGACCTACGAGCAGTACTTC.

This chain joins TRBV7-9 and TRBJ2-5; tentatively, D is TRBD2 (6 bases). Looked up from germline, CDR1 is SEHNR and CDR2 is FQNEAQ (reference sequence). V dropped 5 bases and J dropped 7 bases, with 8 bases sitting between them. The CDR3 contains 11 residues. CDR3 region: CASSVTRTQYF. As DNA, the CDR3 is TGTGCCAGCAGCGTGACTAGGACCCAGTACTTC.

The chain links TRBV2 to TRBJ1-3, with D possibly TRBD1 on 5 matching bases. V was cut by 2 bases and J by 5 bases, with 10 bases left in between. This CDR3 is 14 amino acids long. Germline CDR1 reads SNHLY; CDR2 reads FYNNEI. The CDR3 DNA follows: TGTGCCAGCAGTGAATTGGGGCCTAGAAACACCATATATTTT. Translation gives CASSELGPRNTIYF.

The V call is TRBV28, the J call TRBJ2-7; 12 bases map to TRBD1. This CDR3 is built from 14 residues. The junction had 4 bases not matched to a gene; V was cut back by 4 bases and J by 6 bases. Germline CDR1 reads MDHEN; CDR2 reads SYDVKM. CDR3 loop: CASSYGTGGGEQYF. The CDR3 DNA reads as TGTGCCAGCAGTTATGGGACAGGGGGCGGCGAGCAGTACTTC.

The chain links TRBV29-1 to TRBJ2-7, with 7 bases fitting TRBD2. With V trimmed by 4 bases and J by 1 base, 4 bases remained unmatched. This CDR3 region has 13 residues. Germline V gene sequence: CDR1 SQVTM, CDR2 ANQGSEA. The CDR3 DNA sequence: TGCAGCGTTGTAACCGGGGGGTCCTACGAGCAGTACTTC. Encoded protein: CSVVTGGSYEQYF.

The rearrangement joins TRBV4-1 to TRBJ2-7; D perhaps matches TRBD2 (6 bases). Germline V gives CDR1 MGHRA, CDR2 YSYEKL. The CDR3 extends over 15 amino acids. V lost 0 bases and J 8 bases, leaving 17 bases between the germline ends. The CDR3 nucleotides are TGCGCCAGCAGCCAAGATTCTTCGGGAGTGGGCCAGCAGTACTTC. Its translation: CASSQDSSGVGQQYF.

V is TRBV29-1 and J is TRBJ2-3, with TRBD2 matching 11 bases. The junction had 7 bases not matched to a gene; V was cut back by 4 bases and J by 4 bases. The CDR3 is 15 amino acids. Germline V gene data show CDR1 as SQVTM and CDR2 as ANQGSEA. The CDR3 loop is CSVVLAGGRADTQYF. The CDR3 DNA reads as TGCAGCGTTGTGCTAGCGGGGGGTCGGGCAGATACGCAGTATTTT.

The chain carries TRBV9 and TRBJ2-3; 11 nucleotides agree with TRBD2. The CDR3 is made up of 19 amino acids. From germline, CDR1 is SGDLS and CDR2 YYNGEE. V lost 4 bases, J lost 0 bases, and 13 bases stayed unmatched. The CDR3 protein is CASSLEELAGATSTDTQYF. The CDR3 nucleotides are TGTGCCAGCAGCCTAGAGGAACTAGCGGGAGCCACTAGCACAGATACGCAGTATTTT.

The chain is built from TRBV11-2 and TRBJ2-7; D gene ambiguous. The CDR3 is made up of 14 amino acids. Looked up from germline, CDR1 is SGHAT and CDR2 is FQNNGV. V lost 1 base and J lost 2, with 9 bases in between. The CDR3 sequence: CASSLGQIPYEQYF. Written as DNA, the CDR3 is TGTGCCAGCAGCTTAGGGCAGATTCCCTACGAGCAGTACTTC.

The rearrangement uses TRBV27 and TRBJ2-1; no clear D gene. Trimming pared 8 bases from V and 3 bases from J, leaving 5 bases between. The CDR3 loop spans 11 amino acids. Germline values: CDR1 MNHEY, CDR2 SMNVEV (reference sequence). The chain's CDR3 is CASSGYNEQFF. For the CDR3, the DNA is TGTGCCAGCTCGGGCTACAATGAGCAGTTCTTC.

The chain couples TRBV5-1 to TRBJ2-7; weak D call: TRBD2 (5 bases). V was trimmed by 1 base and J by 2 bases, leaving 10 bases between them. This CDR3 has 14 amino acids. The germline CDR1 and CDR2 sequences are SGHRS and YFSETQ. The CDR3 DNA reads TGCGCCAGCAGCTTGTATACCGGGGCCTACGAGCAGTACTTC. This gives the protein CASSLYTGAYEQYF.

The rearrangement joins TRBV7-9 to TRBJ1-2, with D tentatively TRBD1 (5 bases). This CDR3 contains 12 residues. Trimming removed 10 bases from V and 8 bases from J, with 17 bases in between. The germline V gene encodes CDR1 SEHNR and CDR2 FQNEAQ (reference sequence). CDR3 DNA: TGTGCCACCATTGCAGGGATGGGGGGCTACACCTTC. This translates into CATIAGMGGYTF. The variable domain in full, with the rest retrieved from reference TRBV7-9 and TRBJ1-2, is DTGVSQNPRHKITKRGQNVTFRCDPISEHNRLYWYRQTLGQGPEFLTYFQNEAQLEKSRLLSDRFSAERPKGSFSTLEIQRTEQGDSAMYLCATIAGMGGYTFGSGTRLTVV.

The chain couples TRBV9 to TRBJ1-4; TRBD1 might be the D (5 bases). The germline V gene encodes CDR1 SGDLS and CDR2 YYNGEE. The CDR3 totals 17 residues. V lost 0 bases and J 0 bases, leaving 12 bases between the germline ends. The CDR3 loop reads CASSVGVGTSTNEKLFF. In DNA, the CDR3 is TGTGCCAGCAGCGTAGGAGTGGGGACTTCAACTAATGAAAAACTGTTTTTT.